The next 5 T cell receptor beta chains were all read from a single sample in a study of T cell responses to AZD1222 COVID-19 vaccine. The repertoire was sequenced with immunoSEQ multiplex PCR; TCRdb's copy has only in-frame clones and lacks some. The repertoire holds roughly 170,000 clones, with approximately 86% as singletons. The starting material was peripheral blood, obtained on day 0 of AZD1222 vaccination. All receptors come from an adult in good health.

V and J are TRBV19 and TRBJ1-1; no reliable D call. The CDR3 length is 15 residues. Trimming removed 7 bases from V and 5 bases from J, with 20 bases in between. CDR1 is LNHDA and CDR2 is SQIVND in the germline V gene (reference sequence). Here the CDR3 DNA reads TGTGCCAGTAATCCCTCCATAAGCCGTGGGACTGAAGCTTTCTTT. Translated, it gives CASNPSISRGTEAFF.

The chain joins TRBV11-3 to TRBJ1-1; the D is unclear. The CDR3 runs to 16 residues. Per the germline V gene, CDR1 is SGHNT and CDR2 is YENEEA. Trimming took off 4 bases at V and 1 base at J, with 16 bases between the two ends. The CDR3 DNA reads as TGTGCCAGCAGCTCACCCCCCGGAGGGAGGAACACTGAAGCTTTCTTT. Its protein is CASSSPPGGRNTEAFF.

This chain links TRBV4-1 with TRBJ2-7; a weak D match, TRBD1 (6 bases). With 4 bases removed from V and 3 bases from J, the gap between germline ends came to 19 bases. The CDR3 extends over 16 amino acids. Germline assignment: CDR1 MGHRA and CDR2 YSYEKL. The CDR3 DNA sequence: TGCGCCAGCAGCCCCTCCTCCGGACAGAGCCTCTACGAGCAGTACTTC. Its protein product is CASSPSSGQSLYEQYF.

The chain uses TRBV5-6 and TRBJ1-6; no definite D call. Germline V lookup: CDR1 SGHDT, CDR2 YYEEEE. The CDR3 sequence is 16 residues long. The germline V and J ends were trimmed by 2 bases and 0 bases, with 9 bases remaining between them. DNA for the CDR3: TGTGCCAGCAGCTTAGTAGGGAACTCCTATAATTCACCCCTCCACTTT. Translated: CASSLVGNSYNSPLHF.

The chain uses TRBV3-1 (or the pseudogene TRBV3-2) and TRBJ2-2; no reliable D call. V shed 4 bases and J shed 2 bases, with 14 bases lying between them. Per the germline V gene, CDR1 is LGHDT and CDR2 is YNNKEL (reference sequence). The CDR3 length is 16 residues. The CDR3 spells CASSRGWSSNTGELFF. CDR3 in DNA: TGTGCCAGCAGCCGAGGTTGGTCGTCAAACACCGGGGAGCTGTTTTTT.